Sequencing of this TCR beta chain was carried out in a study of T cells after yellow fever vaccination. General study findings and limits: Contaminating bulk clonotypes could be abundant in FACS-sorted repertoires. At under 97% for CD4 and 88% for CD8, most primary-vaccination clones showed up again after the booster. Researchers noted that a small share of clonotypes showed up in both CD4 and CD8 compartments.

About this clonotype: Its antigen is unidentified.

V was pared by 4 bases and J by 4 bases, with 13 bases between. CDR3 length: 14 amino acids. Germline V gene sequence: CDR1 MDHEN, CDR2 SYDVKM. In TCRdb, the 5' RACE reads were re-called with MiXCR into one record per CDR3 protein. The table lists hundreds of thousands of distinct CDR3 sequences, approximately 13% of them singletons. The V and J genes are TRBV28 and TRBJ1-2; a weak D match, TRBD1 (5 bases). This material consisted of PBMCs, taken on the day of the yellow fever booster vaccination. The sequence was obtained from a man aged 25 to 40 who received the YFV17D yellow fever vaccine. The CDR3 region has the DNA TGTGCCAGCAGTTATTCCGGGACGATCTATGGCTACACCTTC. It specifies CASSYSGTIYGYTF.